The 11 T cell receptor beta chains listed next were all sequenced from one sample in a study of OX40 agonist ivuxolimab in advanced cancers. Clones were sequenced by immunoSEQ multiplex PCR, and TCRdb holds only the in-frame ones, with some missing. The sample shows about 64,000 clones, about 83% of them seen only once. The sequenced sample was CD4+ or CD8+ T cells sorted from blood, obtained in a trial of the OX40 agonist ivuxolimab. Source of these receptors: an adult with an advanced solid tumor such as melanoma, head and neck, liver or kidney cancer.

This clone was seen a single time. J is TRBJ1-2 and V is TRBV5-4; D gene ambiguous. The CDR3 is made up of 14 amino acids. CDR1 is SGHNT and CDR2 is YYREEE in the germline V gene (reference sequence). Trimming shortened V by 0 bases and J by 2 bases, and 8 bases separated the two germline ends. This chain's CDR3 is CASSLADFNYGYTF. CDR3 bases: TGTGCCAGCAGCTTGGCAGATTTCAACTATGGCTACACCTTC.

The DNA of the CDR3 is TGTGCCAGCAGCCTTGGACAGGGCGAGGAAAAACTGTTTTTT. Its translation is CASSLGQGEEKLFF. The rearrangement links TRBV6-6 to TRBJ1-4; TRBD1 agrees at 8 bases. Looked up from germline, CDR1 is MNHNY and CDR2 is SVGAGI (reference sequence). The CDR3 loop spans 14 amino acids. V lost 6 bases, J lost 8 bases, and 8 bases stayed unmatched.

The chain is built from TRBV7-3 and TRBJ2-3, with D perhaps being TRBD1 or TRBD2 (8 bases each). This CDR3 spans 14 amino acids. Trimming shortened V by 4 bases and J by 5 bases, and 13 bases separated the two germline ends. Germline CDR1 is SGHTA and CDR2 is FQGTGA. The CDR3 DNA reads TGTGCCAGCAGCTATAGCGGGACAGGAGATACGCAGTATTTT. Translating gives CASSYSGTGDTQYF.

The chain joins TRBV29-1 to TRBJ1-1, with a weak D call TRBD1 (5 bases). V was trimmed by 7 bases and J by 8 bases, leaving 14 bases between them. The CDR3 totals 11 residues. Germline V gene sequence: CDR1 SQVTM, CDR2 ANQGSEA. CDR3 coding DNA: TGCAGCGCCCGTGGGGGAGCCGAAGCTTTCTTT. It yields the protein CSARGGAEAFF.

For the CDR3, the DNA is TGTGCCAGTAGTGTAGGACCATCGAACACTGAAGCTTTCTTT. Amino acids: CASSVGPSNTEAFF. The genes are TRBV19 and TRBJ1-1; D gene uncertain. The V gene's germline CDR1 is LNHDA and CDR2 SQIVND (reference sequence). CDR3 length: 14 amino acids. V shed 5 bases and J shed 1 base, with 11 bases lying between them.

The rearrangement links TRBV7-9 to TRBJ1-1, with 7 bases matching TRBD1. Trimming at V came to 3 bases and at J to 3 bases, leaving 4 bases not matched to a gene. CDR1 is SEHNR and CDR2 is FQNEAQ in the germline V gene (reference sequence). The CDR3 has 14 residues. The DNA of the CDR3 is TGTGCCAGCAGCTTTGGACAGGCGGACACTGAAGCTTTCTTT. Residues: CASSFGQADTEAFF.

This chain uses TRBV27 with TRBJ2-2, with D tentatively TRBD1 (5 bases). This CDR3 has 16 amino acids. With 3 bases removed from V and 6 bases from J, the gap between germline ends came to 17 bases. Germline assignment: CDR1 MNHEY and CDR2 SMNVEV (reference sequence). CDR3 sequence: CASSFNGRAVAGELFF. The DNA of the CDR3 is TGTGCCAGCAGTTTTAACGGCAGGGCGGTCGCCGGGGAGCTGTTTTTT.

This clone was seen once. The chain couples TRBV5-4 to TRBJ2-3; D gene ambiguous. CDR3 size: 12 residues. Trimming took 2 bases from V and 4 from J, leaving 5 bases between them. Germline loops: CDR1 SGHNT, CDR2 YYREEE (reference sequence). The DNA for the CDR3 is TGTGCCAGCAGCTTCTCTTCAGATACGCAGTATTTT. Protein product: CASSFSSDTQYF. The full variable domain, its missing parts supplied by reference TRBV5-4 and TRBJ2-3, is ETGVTQSPTHLIKTRGQQVTLRCSSQSGHNTVSWYQQALGQGPQFIFQYYREEENGRGNFPPRFSGLQFPNYSSELNVNALELDDSALYLCASSFSSDTQYFGPGTRLTVL.

The gene calls are TRBV5-1 and TRBJ2-7; D call uncertain. The CDR3 sequence is 14 residues long. The germline CDR1 and CDR2 sequences are SGHRS and YFSETQ. V shed 2 bases and J shed 2 bases, with 11 bases lying between them. The CDR3, as DNA: TGCGCCAGCAGCTTTTCCACACCTACCTACGAGCAGTACTTC. Translation gives CASSFSTPTYEQYF.

This chain connects TRBV4-1 to TRBJ1-2; D may be TRBD1 (5 bases). The germline V gene encodes CDR1 MGHRA and CDR2 YSYEKL. This CDR3 is 15 amino acids long. The germline V and J ends were trimmed by 5 bases and 2 bases, with 15 bases remaining between them. CDR3: CASSSRGEGNYGYTF. The CDR3, as DNA: TGCGCCAGCAGCTCCCGGGGGGAGGGAAACTATGGCTACACCTTC.

This clone was detected once. The chain combines TRBV6-6 with TRBJ2-2, with a possible D match to TRBD1 (5 bases). CDR3 length: 13 amino acids. Germline CDR1 and CDR2: MNHNY and SVGAGI (reference sequence). The germline V and J ends were trimmed by 5 bases and 6 bases, with 10 bases remaining between them. The CDR3 DNA reads as TGTGCCAGCAGTCCTCAGGGCGCCGGGGAGCTGTTTTTT. Its translation is CASSPQGAGELFF.